This TCR beta chain was captured in a study of OX40 agonist ivuxolimab in advanced cancers. Looking at the study overall: Patients were about 83% male with ages roughly 20 to 85, mean about 60.

V dropped 3 bases and J dropped 5; count of bases not matched to a gene: 7. CDR3 size: 15 residues. Germline-derived CDR1 and CDR2 are WNHNN and SYGVQD (reference sequence). This clone showed up just once. Its antigen is not identified. Measured with immunoSEQ multiplex PCR; TCRdb has only the in-frame clones, and not every one. The sample lists about 120,000 clones, around 87% seen once, with 0.55% in the top ten. Points from the study as a whole: Mean expanded clone counts were higher in CD8+ than CD4+ T cells. At 0.1 to 3.0 mg/kg, CD4+ and CD8+ blood T cells expanded clonally by week 6.

With baseline, cycle 4 day 1, and cycle 7 day 1 as timepoints, blood was sampled. The genes are TRBV10-1 and TRBJ2-7; TRBD1 matches 10 bases. The source is an adult with an advanced solid tumor such as melanoma, head and neck, liver or kidney cancer. The sequencing used CD4+ or CD8+ T cells sorted from blood, collected in a trial of the OX40 agonist ivuxolimab. The CDR3 nucleotides read TGCGCCAGCAGTGAACCGGGACAGGGGAGGGACGAGCAGTACTTC. It translates to CASSEPGQGRDEQYF.